This T cell receptor (beta chain) was retrieved from a study of T cells in localized non-small cell lung cancer. Data came from immunoSEQ multiplex PCR; TCRdb stores just in-frame clones and leaves some out. The sample consists of fewer than 45,000 clones, over 75% of them appearing once. The TCR was taken from a male donor older than 55 with stage III squamous cell lung carcinoma. The specimen was peripheral blood, collected before any cancer treatment.

Written as DNA, the CDR3 is TGCAGCGTTGGGTCCGTTAACTCCTACGAGCAGTACTTC. It codes for CSVGSVNSYEQYF. V gene TRBV29-1 combines with J gene TRBJ2-7; D is uncertain. V was clipped by 4 bases and J by 0 bases, with 10 bases between them. This CDR3 has 13 amino acids. CDR1 and CDR2 (germline): SQVTM, ANQGSEA.